These T cell receptor beta chains were read from a single sample in a study of vaccination effects on CD4 cells after COVID-19. Their cognate antigens are unknown. Method: immunoSEQ multiplex PCR; TCRdb's copy keeps in-frame clones and lacks some. The data contain over 60,000 clones, approximately 79% of them seen just once; the ten biggest clones take up about 3%. The sequences come from CD4+ T cells from PBMCs cultured with HCoV-NL63 spike peptides, collected before COVID-19 vaccination. The receptors shown here come from a human donor who received a COVID-19 vaccine. Each CDR3 is given with its conserved first and last residue. Each record gives: V gene, clone size, J gene, D gene, CDR3 protein, CDR3 DNA. D genes are given only for firm matches. Not every row has a clone size; where given, it reads once, few, many or a size class.

>TRBV5-1|NA|TRBJ1-2|TRBD1
CASSFTGTGAIGYTF
TGCGCCAGCAGCTTCACCGGGACAGGGGCGATCGGCTACACCTTC
>TRBV4-1|NA|TRBJ2-1|TRBD2
CASSQLAGVTRVKFF
TGCGCCAGCAGCCAACTAGCGGGGGTCACCAGGGTCAAGTTCTTC
>TRBV6-2/TRBV6-3|NA|TRBJ2-3|NA
CASSYTTDTQYF
TGTGCCAGCAGTTATACCACAGATACGCAGTATTTT
>TRBV12-3/TRBV12-4|NA|TRBJ2-5|NA
CASSFSKGTQYF
TGTGCCAGCAGTTTTTCAAAGGGGACCCAGTACTTC
>TRBV19|NA|TRBJ1-5|NA
CASSTGQLKPQHF
TGTGCCAGTAGTACCGGACAGCTCAAGCCCCAGCATTTT
>TRBV5-1|NA|TRBJ1-3|NA
CASSLVGSSGNTIYF
TGCGCCAGCAGCTTGGTCGGCAGCTCTGGAAACACCATATATTTT
>TRBV6-4|once|TRBJ2-1|NA
CASSDSGVPPYNEQFF
TGTGCCAGCAGTGACTCTGGGGTCCCCCCCTACAATGAGCAGTTCTTC
>TRBV27|NA|TRBJ2-2|NA
CASSLTKTGSGGELFF
TGTGCCAGCAGCTTGACGAAGACAGGATCAGGCGGGGAGCTGTTTTTT
>TRBV24-1|NA|TRBJ2-5|NA
CATSERTVETQYF
TGTGCCACCAGTGAGAGGACAGTAGAGACCCAGTACTTC
>TRBV18|NA|TRBJ2-2|TRBD1
CASSHDRGSGTGELFF
TGTGCCAGCTCACACGACAGGGGCAGCGGCACCGGGGAGCTGTTTTTT